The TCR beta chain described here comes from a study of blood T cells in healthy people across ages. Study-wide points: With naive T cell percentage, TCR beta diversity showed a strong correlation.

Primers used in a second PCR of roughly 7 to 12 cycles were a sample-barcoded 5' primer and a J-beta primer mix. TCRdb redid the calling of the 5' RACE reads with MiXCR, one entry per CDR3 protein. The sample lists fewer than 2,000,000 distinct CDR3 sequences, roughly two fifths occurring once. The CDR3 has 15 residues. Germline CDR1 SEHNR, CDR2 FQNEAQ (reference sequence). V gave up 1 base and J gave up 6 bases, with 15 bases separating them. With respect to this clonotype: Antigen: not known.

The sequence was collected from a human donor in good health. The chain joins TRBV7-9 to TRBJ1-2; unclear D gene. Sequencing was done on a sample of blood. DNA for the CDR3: TGTGCCAGCAGCTTAGATCGCTCCTCGGGCCATGGCTACACCTTC. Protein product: CASSLDRSSGHGYTF.